The 14 T cell receptor beta chains presented below share a single source sample, sequenced in a study of persistence of HIV-infected CD4 T cells. These receptors' antigens are unknown. The immunoSEQ assay was version 4, run in survey mode. Clones were read by immunoSEQ multiplex PCR, and TCRdb kept only the in-frame ones, dropping some. The table records tens of thousands of clones, 75% to 85% of them present only once. Cells were stimulated with overlapping HIV-1 Gag 15-mer peptides. Memory cells lacking CD40L and CD69 with high CD45RO were sorted. The sample in question was CD4+ T cells sorted from PBMCs after roughly 18-hour stimulation, obtained from a patient who received antiretroviral therapy. These TCRs come from an adult man with HIV who was CMV-seropositive.

The chain couples TRBV4-2 to TRBJ1-2, with D unresolved. The CDR3 is made up of 14 amino acids. The germline V gene encodes CDR1 LGHNA and CDR2 YNFKEQ. The V end lost 3 bases, the J end lost 4 bases, and 12 bases lay between the germline ends. CDR3 loop: CASSQADRSYGYTF. DNA for the CDR3: TGTGCCAGCAGCCAGGCGGACCGAAGCTATGGCTACACCTTC.

This clone occurred once. CDR3 bases: TGTGCCAGCAGCTCCCAAGGGTATGGCTACACCTTC. Protein: CASSSQGYGYTF. J is TRBJ1-2 and V is TRBV11-3, with D hard to call. Germline-derived CDR1 and CDR2 are SGHNT and YENEEA. This CDR3 contains 12 residues. V was cut by 4 bases and J by 5 bases, with 8 bases left in between. Combining the CDR3 with reference TRBV11-3 and TRBJ1-2 gives the whole variable domain EAGVVQSPRYKIIEKKQPVAFWCNPISGHNTLYWYLQNLGQGPELLIRYENEEAVDDSQLPKDRFSAERLKGVDSTLKIQPAELGDSAVYLCASSSQGYGYTFGSGTRLTVV.

V is TRBV6-5 and J is TRBJ2-7, with D perhaps matching TRBD1 (6 bases). Trimming pared 4 bases from V and 0 bases from J, leaving 10 bases between. The germline V gene has CDR1 MNHEY and CDR2 SVGAGI. The CDR3 consists of 14 residues. CDR3 coding DNA: TGTGCCAGCAGTTCCAGGGGTAACTCCTACGAGCAGTACTTC. Protein: CASSSRGNSYEQYF.

The CDR3 protein is CASSEGGGETEAFF. The CDR3 DNA is TGTGCCAGCAGTGAGGGTGGGGGGGAGACTGAAGCTTTCTTT. V usage is TRBV2 and J usage is TRBJ1-1; weak D call: TRBD1 (5 bases). This CDR3 is built from 14 residues. Germline loops: CDR1 SNHLY, CDR2 FYNNEI. V dropped 3 bases and J dropped 5 bases, with 13 bases sitting between them.

CDR3 nucleotides: TGTGCCATCAAAGGACAGACGAGCACAGATACGCAGTATTTT. It specifies CAIKGQTSTDTQYF. The chain combines TRBV10-3 with TRBJ2-3, with D possibly matching TRBD1 (6 bases). V lost 7 bases to trimming and J lost 0 bases, with 11 bases between them. The CDR3 has 14 residues. Germline CDR1 ENHRY, CDR2 SYGVKD.

The V and J genes are TRBV7-8 and TRBJ1-2; D not certain. V dropped 5 bases and J dropped 12 bases, with 16 bases sitting between them. Germline V gene sequence: CDR1 SGHVS, CDR2 FQNEAQ. The CDR3 runs to 12 residues. The CDR3 DNA reads TGTGCCAGCAGCCCGAGGAATCACGGTCACACCTTC. This codes for CASSPRNHGHTF.

The chain recombines TRBV12-3 or TRBV12-4 with TRBJ2-2; unclear D gene. V lost 6 bases and J 5 bases, leaving 10 bases between the germline ends. The CDR3 totals 13 residues. This CDR3 reads CASRLLGTGELFF. CDR3 DNA: TGTGCCAGCAGGCTCCTTGGAACCGGGGAGCTGTTTTTT.

The chain carries TRBV5-5 and TRBJ1-1; perhaps TRBD1 as D (5 bases). Germline CDR1 is SGHKS and CDR2 is YYEKEE (reference sequence). Trimming removed 3 bases at V and 0 bases at J, with 9 bases between. This CDR3 has 14 residues. CDR3 sequence: CASSSGGMNTEAFF. In DNA form, the CDR3 reads TGTGCCAGCAGCTCCGGGGGGATGAACACTGAAGCTTTCTTT.

The chain joins TRBV10-3 to TRBJ1-1; D remains ambiguous. Germline V gene lookup returns CDR1 ENHRY and CDR2 SYGVKD. CDR3 length equals 14 residues. The V and J ends lost 5 bases and 1 base respectively, with 11 bases between them. For the CDR3, the DNA is TGTGCCATCAGTTTGGGCGCGGGGAACACTGAAGCTTTCTTT. Its translation is CAISLGAGNTEAFF.

The rearrangement joins TRBV19 to TRBJ1-2; D may be TRBD1 (5 bases). CDR3 length equals 15 residues. From germline, CDR1 is LNHDA and CDR2 SQIVND (reference sequence). V was cut by 3 bases and J by 0 bases, with 11 bases left in between. The CDR3 coding sequence is TGTGCCAGTAGTATGAACAGGCCTGCTAACTATGGCTACACCTTC. The encoded protein is CASSMNRPANYGYTF.

The chain recombines TRBV4-3 with TRBJ2-1, with D possibly being TRBD1 (6 bases). Germline V gene lookup returns CDR1 LGHNA and CDR2 YSLEER. This CDR3 spans 15 amino acids. V was cut by 9 bases and J by 3 bases, with 18 bases left in between. Written as DNA, the CDR3 is TGCGCCAGTTCACAGGGTCTCTTAGGCTACAATGAGCAGTTCTTC. The encoded protein is CASSQGLLGYNEQFF.

In this sample, this clone turned up a few times. The chain carries TRBV6-1 and TRBJ1-2; no definite D call. Trimming pared 2 bases from V and 8 bases from J, leaving 3 bases between. Germline-derived CDR1 and CDR2 are MNHNS and SASEGT. This CDR3 region has 10 residues. The CDR3 nucleotides are TGTGCCAGCAGTGAACAGGGCTACACCTTC. Translating gives CASSEQGYTF.

The chain has TRBV14 and TRBJ1-4, with TRBD1 as a possible D gene (5 bases). V was pared by 2 bases and J by 5 bases, with 15 bases between. This CDR3 has 16 amino acids. CDR1 and CDR2 (germline): SGHDN, FVKESK. In DNA form, the CDR3 reads TGTGCCAGCAGCCAAAATGGGGCAGGGCAGAATGAAAAACTGTTTTTT. It codes for CASSQNGAGQNEKLFF. Filled out from reference TRBV14 and TRBJ1-4, the complete variable domain reads EAGVTQFPSHSVIEKGQTVTLRCDPISGHDNLYWYRRVMGKEIKFLLHFVKESKQDESGMPNNRFLAERTGGTYSTLKVQPAELEDSGVYFCASSQNGAGQNEKLFFGSGTQLSVL.

This chain links TRBV3-1 (or the pseudogene TRBV3-2) with TRBJ2-7; D is possibly TRBD2 (5 bases). Trimming removed 3 bases from V and 0 bases from J, with 6 bases in between. From germline, CDR1 is LGHDT and CDR2 YNNKEL (reference sequence). This CDR3 has 13 residues. CDR3 nucleotides: TGTGCCAGCAGCCAGGACTTCTCCTACGAGCAGTACTTC. Translated: CASSQDFSYEQYF.